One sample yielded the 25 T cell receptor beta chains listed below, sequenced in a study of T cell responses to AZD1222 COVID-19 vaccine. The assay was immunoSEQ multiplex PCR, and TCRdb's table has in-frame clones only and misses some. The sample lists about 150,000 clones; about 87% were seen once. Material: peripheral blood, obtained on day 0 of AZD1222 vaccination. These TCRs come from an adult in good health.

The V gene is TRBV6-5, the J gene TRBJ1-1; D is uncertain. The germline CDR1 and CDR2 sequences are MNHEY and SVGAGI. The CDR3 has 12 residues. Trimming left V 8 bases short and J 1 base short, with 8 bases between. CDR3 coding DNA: TGTGCCAGCCGGAAAGGGAACACTGAAGCTTTCTTT. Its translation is CASRKGNTEAFF.

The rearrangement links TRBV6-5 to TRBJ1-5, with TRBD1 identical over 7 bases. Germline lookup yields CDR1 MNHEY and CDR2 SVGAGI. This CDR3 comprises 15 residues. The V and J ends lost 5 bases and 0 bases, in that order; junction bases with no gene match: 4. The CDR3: CASSTTGDSNQPQHF. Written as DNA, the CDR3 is TGTGCCAGCAGTACAACAGGGGATAGCAATCAGCCCCAGCATTTT.

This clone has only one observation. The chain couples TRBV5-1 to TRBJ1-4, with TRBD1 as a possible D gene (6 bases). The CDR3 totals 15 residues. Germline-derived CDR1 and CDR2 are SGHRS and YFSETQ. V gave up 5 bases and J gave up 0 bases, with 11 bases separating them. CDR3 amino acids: CASSQGHATNEKLFF. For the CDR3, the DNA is TGCGCCAGCAGTCAGGGGCATGCAACTAATGAAAAACTGTTTTTT.

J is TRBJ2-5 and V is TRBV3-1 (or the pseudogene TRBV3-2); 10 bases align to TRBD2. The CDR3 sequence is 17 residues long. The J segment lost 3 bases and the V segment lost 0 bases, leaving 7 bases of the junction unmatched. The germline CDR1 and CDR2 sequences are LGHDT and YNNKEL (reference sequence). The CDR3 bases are TGTGCCAGCAGCCAAGATCCCCCTAGCGGGGGAAAAGAGACCCAGTACTTC. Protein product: CASSQDPPSGGKETQYF.

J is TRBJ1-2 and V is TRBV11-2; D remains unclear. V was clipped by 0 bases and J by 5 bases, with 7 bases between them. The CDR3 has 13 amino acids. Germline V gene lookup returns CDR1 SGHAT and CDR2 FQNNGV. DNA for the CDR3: TGTGCCAGCAGCTTAGACGGGAAGTATGGCTACACCTTC. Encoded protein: CASSLDGKYGYTF.

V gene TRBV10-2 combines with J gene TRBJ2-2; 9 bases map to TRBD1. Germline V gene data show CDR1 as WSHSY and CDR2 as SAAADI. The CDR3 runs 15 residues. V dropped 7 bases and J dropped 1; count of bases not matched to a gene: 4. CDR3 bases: TGCGCCAGCAAATACAGGGGGCAGAACACCGGGGAGCTGTTTTTT. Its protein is CASKYRGQNTGELFF.

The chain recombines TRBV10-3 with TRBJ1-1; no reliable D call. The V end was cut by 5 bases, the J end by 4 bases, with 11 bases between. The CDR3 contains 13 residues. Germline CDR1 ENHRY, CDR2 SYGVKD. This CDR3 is CAISPPPLTEAFF. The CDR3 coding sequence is TGTGCCATCAGTCCACCCCCCCTCACTGAAGCTTTCTTT.

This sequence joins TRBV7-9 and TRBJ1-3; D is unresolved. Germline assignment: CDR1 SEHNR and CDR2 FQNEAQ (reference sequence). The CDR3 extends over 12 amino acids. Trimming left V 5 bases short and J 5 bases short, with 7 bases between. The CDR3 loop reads CASSLGRNTIYF. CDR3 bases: TGTGCCAGCAGCCTTGGGAGAAACACCATATATTTT.

CDR3 in DNA: TGTGCCAGCAGTTACTCCACAGGGGGCAAGGGTGAAAAACTGTTTTTT. This encodes CASSYSTGGKGEKLFF. This chain links TRBV6-2 or TRBV6-3 with TRBJ1-4; 9 nucleotides match TRBD1. CDR1 MNHEY and CDR2 SVGEGT come from the germline V gene. The CDR3 has 16 amino acids. Germline trimming cut 0 bases from V and 7 bases from J; bases unmatched to any gene: 6.

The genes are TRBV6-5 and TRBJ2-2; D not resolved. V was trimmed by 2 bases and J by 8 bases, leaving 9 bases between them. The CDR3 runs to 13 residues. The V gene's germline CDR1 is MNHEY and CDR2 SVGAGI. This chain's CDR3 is CASSYLTSGELFF. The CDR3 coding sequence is TGTGCCAGCAGTTACCTGACCAGTGGGGAGCTGTTTTTT.

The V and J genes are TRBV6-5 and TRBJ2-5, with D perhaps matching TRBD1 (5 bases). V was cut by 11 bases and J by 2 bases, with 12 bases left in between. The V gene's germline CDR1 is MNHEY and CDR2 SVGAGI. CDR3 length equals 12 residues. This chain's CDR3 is CAAGAPQETQYF. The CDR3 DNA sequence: TGTGCCGCTGGGGCGCCACAAGAGACCCAGTACTTC.

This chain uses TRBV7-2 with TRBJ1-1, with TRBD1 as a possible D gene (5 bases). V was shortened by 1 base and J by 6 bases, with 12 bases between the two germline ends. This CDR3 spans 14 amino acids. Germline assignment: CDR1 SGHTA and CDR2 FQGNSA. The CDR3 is CASSLGRQGPEAFF. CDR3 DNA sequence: TGTGCCAGCAGCTTAGGCCGGCAGGGTCCTGAAGCTTTCTTT. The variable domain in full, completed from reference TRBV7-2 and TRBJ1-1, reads GAGVSQSPSNKVTEKGKDVELRCDPISGHTALYWYRQSLGQGLEFLIYFQGNSAPDKSGLPSDRFSAERTGGSVSTLTIQRTQQEDSAVYLCASSLGRQGPEAFFGQGTRLTVV.

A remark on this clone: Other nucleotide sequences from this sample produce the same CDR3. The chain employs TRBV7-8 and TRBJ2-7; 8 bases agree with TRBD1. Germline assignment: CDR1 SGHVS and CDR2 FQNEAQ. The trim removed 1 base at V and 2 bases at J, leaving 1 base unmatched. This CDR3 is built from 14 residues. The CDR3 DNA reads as TGTGCCAGCAGCTTAGGGACAGGGACCTACGAGCAGTACTTC. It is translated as CASSLGTGTYEQYF.

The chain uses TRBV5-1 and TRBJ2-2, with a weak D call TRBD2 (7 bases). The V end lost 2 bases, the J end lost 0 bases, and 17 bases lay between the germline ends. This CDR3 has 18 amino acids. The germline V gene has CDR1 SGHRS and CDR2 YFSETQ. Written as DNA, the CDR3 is TGCGCCAGCAGCTTAGGGGGACTACCGGATTCGAACACCGGGGAGCTGTTTTTT. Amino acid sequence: CASSLGGLPDSNTGELFF.

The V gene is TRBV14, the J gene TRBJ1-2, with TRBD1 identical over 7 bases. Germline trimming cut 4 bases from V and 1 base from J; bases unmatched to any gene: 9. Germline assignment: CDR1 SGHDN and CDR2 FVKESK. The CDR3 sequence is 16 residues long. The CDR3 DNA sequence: TGTGCCAGCAGCCCGAGGGGGGACAGATTTAACTATGGCTACACCTTC. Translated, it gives CASSPRGDRFNYGYTF.

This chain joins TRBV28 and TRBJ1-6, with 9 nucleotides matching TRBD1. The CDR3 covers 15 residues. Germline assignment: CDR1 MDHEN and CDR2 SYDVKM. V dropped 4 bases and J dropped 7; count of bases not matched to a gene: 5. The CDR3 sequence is CASSSGQGQNSPLHF. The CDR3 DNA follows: TGTGCCAGCAGTTCCGGACAGGGGCAAAATTCACCCCTCCACTTT.

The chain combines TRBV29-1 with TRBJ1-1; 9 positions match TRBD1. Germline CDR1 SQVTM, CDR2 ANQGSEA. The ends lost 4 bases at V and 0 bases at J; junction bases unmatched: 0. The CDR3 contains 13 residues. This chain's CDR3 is CSVGTGVNTEAFF. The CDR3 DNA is TGCAGCGTTGGGACAGGGGTGAACACTGAAGCTTTCTTT.

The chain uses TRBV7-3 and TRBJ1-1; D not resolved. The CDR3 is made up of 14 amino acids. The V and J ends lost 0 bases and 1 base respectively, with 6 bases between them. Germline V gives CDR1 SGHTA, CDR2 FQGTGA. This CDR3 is CASSLTGSNTEAFF. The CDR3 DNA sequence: TGTGCCAGCAGCTTAACAGGGTCGAACACTGAAGCTTTCTTT.

The CDR3 sequence is CASSRASGGHTGELFF. As DNA, the CDR3 is TGTGCCAGCAGTCGGGCTAGCGGGGGGCACACCGGGGAGCTGTTTTTT. The V gene is TRBV3-1 (or the pseudogene TRBV3-2), the J gene TRBJ2-2, with 11 bases matching TRBD2. Germline-derived CDR1 and CDR2 are LGHDT and YNNKEL (reference sequence). The CDR3 is 16 residues long. The trim removed 6 bases at V and 3 bases at J, leaving 6 bases unmatched.

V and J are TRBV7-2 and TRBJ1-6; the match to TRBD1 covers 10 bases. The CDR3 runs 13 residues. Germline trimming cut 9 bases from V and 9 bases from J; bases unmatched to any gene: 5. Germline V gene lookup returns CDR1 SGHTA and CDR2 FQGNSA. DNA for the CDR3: TGTGCCAGTGGAGGGACAGGGGTTTCACCCCTCCACTTT. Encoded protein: CASGGTGVSPLHF.

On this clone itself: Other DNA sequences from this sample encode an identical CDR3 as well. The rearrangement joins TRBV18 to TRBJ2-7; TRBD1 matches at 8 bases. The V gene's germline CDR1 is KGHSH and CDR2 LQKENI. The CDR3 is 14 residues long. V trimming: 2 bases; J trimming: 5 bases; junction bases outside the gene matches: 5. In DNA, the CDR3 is TGTGCCAGCTCACCAGGGCAGGGGGCCCACGAGCAGTACTTC. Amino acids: CASSPGQGAHEQYF. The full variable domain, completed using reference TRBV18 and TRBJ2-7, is NAGVMQNPRHLVRRRGQEARLRCSPMKGHSHVYWYRQLPEEGLKFMVYLQKENIIDESGMPKERFSAEFPKEGPSILRIQQVVRGDSAAYFCASSPGQGAHEQYFGPGTRLTVT.

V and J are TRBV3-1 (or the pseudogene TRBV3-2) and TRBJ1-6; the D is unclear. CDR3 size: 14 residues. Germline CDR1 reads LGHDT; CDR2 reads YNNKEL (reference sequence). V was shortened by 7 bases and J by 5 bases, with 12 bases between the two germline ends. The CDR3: CASKAENNNSPLHF. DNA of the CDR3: TGTGCCAGCAAGGCGGAGAACAATAATTCACCCCTCCACTTT.

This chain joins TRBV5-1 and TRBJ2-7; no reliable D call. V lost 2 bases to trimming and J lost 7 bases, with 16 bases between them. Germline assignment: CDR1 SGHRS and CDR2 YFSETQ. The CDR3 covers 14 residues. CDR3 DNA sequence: TGCGCCAGCAGCTTTGGTTCCATCAGAAGTGAGCAGTACTTC. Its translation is CASSFGSIRSEQYF. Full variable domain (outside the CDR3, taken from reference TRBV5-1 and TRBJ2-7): KAGVTQTPRYLIKTRGQQVTLSCSPISGHRSVSWYQQTPGQGLQFLFEYFSETQRNKGNFPGRFSGRQFSNSRSEMNVSTLELGDSALYLCASSFGSIRSEQYFGPGTRLTVT.

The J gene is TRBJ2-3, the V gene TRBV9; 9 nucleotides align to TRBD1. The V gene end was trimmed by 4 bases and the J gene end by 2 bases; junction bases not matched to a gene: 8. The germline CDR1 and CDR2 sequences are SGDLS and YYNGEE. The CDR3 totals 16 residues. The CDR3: CASSPMTGGTTDTQYF. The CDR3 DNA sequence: TGTGCCAGCAGCCCAATGACAGGGGGAACCACAGATACGCAGTATTTT.

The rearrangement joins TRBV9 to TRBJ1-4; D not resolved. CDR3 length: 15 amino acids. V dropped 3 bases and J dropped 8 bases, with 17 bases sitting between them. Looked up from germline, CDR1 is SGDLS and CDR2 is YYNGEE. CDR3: CASSGGSFIGEKLFF. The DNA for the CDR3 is TGTGCCAGCAGCGGCGGATCGTTTATTGGGGAAAAACTGTTTTTT.